The 22 T cell receptor beta chains in this list originate from one sample, sequenced in a study of CD8+ T cells in alopecia areata. Extracted RNA was reverse transcribed, and the resulting cDNA served as sequencing template. The table came from immunoSEQ multiplex PCR; TCRdb's copy has only in-frame clones and leaves some out. This table has 200,000 to 250,000 clones, more than 45% appearing once. Indicated treatment: oral pan-JAK inhibitor, 5-10 mg twice daily. Sequenced here: CD4+ T cells sorted from blood, sampled at week 4, from a patient treated with tofacitinib. These receptors all come from a human donor with alopecia areata.

This clone has only a few counts. The chain couples TRBV9 to TRBJ1-2, with D unresolved. Per the germline V gene, CDR1 is SGDLS and CDR2 is YYNGEE. The V end lost 4 bases, the J end lost 7 bases, and 11 bases lay between the germline ends. This CDR3 region has 12 residues. The CDR3 DNA is TGTGCCAGCAGCTCCGATATACGTGGCTACACCTTC. It yields the protein CASSSDIRGYTF.

The chain is built from TRBV28 and TRBJ1-2; D is uncertain. The CDR3 covers 14 residues. Germline assignment: CDR1 MDHEN and CDR2 SYDVKM. V was trimmed by 7 bases and J by 4 bases, leaving 16 bases between them. Here the CDR3 reads CASTRRGSGYGYTF. The CDR3, as DNA: TGTGCCAGCACCAGAAGAGGTTCGGGCTATGGCTACACCTTC.

V usage is TRBV5-1 and J usage is TRBJ1-4; D is uncertain. The V end was cut by 2 bases, the J end by 8 bases, with 10 bases between. This CDR3 spans 13 amino acids. The germline V gene has CDR1 SGHRS and CDR2 YFSETQ. The CDR3 loop is CASSLGKREKLFF. The CDR3 nucleotides are TGCGCCAGCAGCTTAGGGAAAAGGGAAAAACTGTTTTTT.

In this sample, this clone turned up many times. The chain has TRBV6-6 and TRBJ2-3, with 10 bases matching TRBD2. V shed 4 bases, J shed 5 bases, and the junction held 6 bases outside the gene matches. From germline, CDR1 is MNHNY and CDR2 SVGAGI (reference sequence). This CDR3 comprises 15 residues. CDR3: CASSWSGGAGDTQYF. Written as DNA, the CDR3 is TGTGCCAGCAGTTGGAGCGGGGGGGCGGGAGATACGCAGTATTTT.

This chain connects TRBV2 to TRBJ1-2; D perhaps matches TRBD1 (6 bases). This CDR3 has 14 amino acids. Deletions cut 7 bases from V and 0 bases from J, with 12 bases between. Germline assignment: CDR1 SNHLY and CDR2 FYNNEI. The CDR3 here is CASNTGITNYGYTF. CDR3 in DNA: TGTGCCAGCAATACAGGGATAACTAACTATGGCTACACCTTC.

The count of this clone is one. Other DNA sequences in this sample translate to the same CDR3. This chain's CDR3 is CASSLGQGDGYTF. The CDR3 DNA sequence: TGCGCCAGCAGCTTGGGGCAGGGTGACGGCTACACCTTC. The V call is TRBV5-1, the J call TRBJ1-2, with D perhaps matching TRBD1 (5 bases). This CDR3 region has 13 residues. Trimming took off 0 bases at V and 8 bases at J, with 11 bases between the two ends. The germline gives CDR1 SGHRS, CDR2 YFSETQ.

V gene TRBV30 combines with J gene TRBJ2-3; 12 bases are a match to TRBD2. CDR1 and CDR2 from the germline V gene are GTSNPN and SVGIG (reference sequence). The CDR3 runs 17 residues. V dropped 0 bases and J dropped 1; count of bases not matched to a gene: 5. CDR3 DNA sequence: TGTGCCTGGAGTGTACGACTAGCGGGGGCCCGCACAGATACGCAGTATTTT. It codes for CAWSVRLAGARTDTQYF.

A few counts support this clone. The chain recombines TRBV6-1 with TRBJ1-4; D possibly corresponds to TRBD1 (5 bases). Per germline, CDR1 MNHNS and CDR2 SASEGT. With 2 bases removed from V and 7 bases from J, the gap between germline ends came to 11 bases. CDR3 length: 14 amino acids. CDR3 amino acids: CASSEMGRGEKLFF. For the CDR3, the DNA is TGTGCCAGCAGTGAAATGGGGCGGGGTGAAAAACTGTTTTTT.

This clone was seen only a few times. The chain joins TRBV19 to TRBJ2-6, with D unclear. V was clipped by 10 bases and J by 0 bases, with 7 bases between them. The length of the CDR3 is 13 residues. The germline gives CDR1 LNHDA, CDR2 SQIVND (reference sequence). The CDR3 region has the DNA TGTGCCACCAAGGACTCTGGGGCCAACGTCCTGACTTTC. As protein: CATKDSGANVLTF. The whole variable domain, filled in from reference TRBV19 and TRBJ2-6, reads DGGITQSPKYLFRKEGQNVTLSCEQNLNHDAMYWYRQDPGQGLRLIYYSQIVNDFQKGDIAEGYSVSREKKESFPLTVTSAQKNPTAFYLCATKDSGANVLTFGAGSRLTVL.

V is TRBV7-2 and J is TRBJ1-1; unclear D gene. From germline, CDR1 is SGHTA and CDR2 FQGNSA. V lost 2 bases to trimming and J lost 4 bases, with 11 bases between them. CDR3 length: 14 amino acids. Here the CDR3 DNA reads TGTGCCAGCAGCTTAAGCCCGCTCGGCACTGAAGCTTTCTTT. Protein: CASSLSPLGTEAFF.

The chain uses TRBV15 and TRBJ1-5; TRBD1 matches 8 bases. Trimming cost V 5 bases and J 5 bases; bases outside gene matches: 5. This CDR3 is 14 amino acids long. In germline, CDR1 is LNHNV, CDR2 YYDKDF (reference sequence). CDR3 sequence (DNA): TGTGCCACCAGCCCCCGGACAGGGCATCAGCCCCAGCATTTT. It encodes CATSPRTGHQPQHF.

J is TRBJ2-7 and V is TRBV29-1, with D perhaps TRBD1 or TRBD2 (5 bases each). Germline V gene sequence: CDR1 SQVTM, CDR2 ANQGSEA. Between the trimmed V and J ends, which lost 4 bases and 5 bases, there was a span of 12 bases. The length of the CDR3 is 12 residues. For the CDR3, the DNA is TGCAGCGTTGGGGACCTTCGCCACGAGCAGTACTTC. Translation: CSVGDLRHEQYF.

V is TRBV30 and J is TRBJ1-6, with TRBD1 as a possible D gene (5 bases). CDR1 is GTSNPN, CDR2 SVGIG, per germline (reference sequence). V was trimmed by 0 bases and J by 9 bases, leaving 12 bases between them. The CDR3 is 14 amino acids. CDR3 protein: CAWSVRRGLSPLHF. CDR3 nucleotide sequence: TGTGCCTGGAGTGTAAGGAGGGGTCTTTCACCCCTCCACTTT.

The chain recombines TRBV25-1 with TRBJ2-1; 9 positions match TRBD2. V was clipped by 4 bases and J by 5 bases; unmatched bases: 9. There are 16 residues in the CDR3. Germline-derived CDR1 and CDR2 are MGHDK and SYGVNS. The CDR3 nucleotides are TGTGCCAGCAGTGCCTATAGCGGGGGAGTGAACAATGAGCAGTTCTTC. Protein: CASSAYSGGVNNEQFF.

The genes are TRBV6-6 and TRBJ1-1; D gene ambiguous. V shed 6 bases and J shed 10 bases, with 15 bases lying between them. The CDR3 covers 12 residues. Germline loops: CDR1 MNHNY, CDR2 SVGAGI (reference sequence). CDR3 region: CASSPQEVRAFF. Here the CDR3 DNA reads TGTGCCAGCAGCCCGCAGGAAGTACGAGCTTTCTTT.

The CDR3 DNA reads TGCAGCGTTGTTCGGCAGGGGAAGCGGGACACTGAAGCTTTCTTT. Translating gives CSVVRQGKRDTEAFF. The V call is TRBV29-1, the J call TRBJ1-1; TRBD1 might be the D (6 bases). From germline, CDR1 is SQVTM and CDR2 ANQGSEA. CDR3 length: 15 amino acids. The V gene lost 4 bases and the J gene lost 3 bases, with 18 bases spanning the gap.

This clone was observed a handful of times. V gene TRBV6-6 combines with J gene TRBJ1-1; D is perhaps TRBD1 (6 bases). Trimming left V 7 bases short and J 7 bases short, with 16 bases between. The CDR3 is 13 residues long. Germline assignment: CDR1 MNHNY and CDR2 SVGAGI (reference sequence). Written as DNA, the CDR3 is TGTGCCAGCACCTCAGAGGAGGGGGATGAAGCTTTCTTT. Protein: CASTSEEGDEAFF.

In this sample, this clone turned up many times. The V call is TRBV13, the J call TRBJ2-1; 7 bases are shared with TRBD2. The CDR3 contains 18 residues. V shed 5 bases and J 0 bases; nucleotides not matched to a gene: 13. CDR1 is PRHDT, CDR2 FYEKMQ, per germline (reference sequence). CDR3 amino acids: CASSPKPAGLSSYNEQFF. The DNA of the CDR3 is TGTGCCAGCAGCCCAAAGCCAGCGGGGTTAAGCTCCTACAATGAGCAGTTCTTC.

The chain uses TRBV25-1 and TRBJ1-5; D is ambiguous. Per germline, CDR1 MGHDK and CDR2 SYGVNS. The germline V and J ends were trimmed by 0 bases and 3 bases, with 6 bases remaining between them. CDR3 size: 14 residues. The CDR3 loop is CASSEYQTNQPQHF. In DNA form, the CDR3 reads TGTGCCAGCAGTGAATACCAAACCAATCAGCCCCAGCATTTT.

J is TRBJ1-2 and V is TRBV5-6, with a tentative D call TRBD1 (5 bases). CDR3 length equals 19 residues. Germline V gene data show CDR1 as SGHDT and CDR2 as YYEEEE. The ends were cut back, 2 bases at V and 10 bases at J, with 33 bases in the middle. CDR3 nucleotides: TGTGCCAGCAGCTTAGGATCTATGGCAAAGACAGTAGAACCGTCTGACTACACCTTC. Its translation is CASSLGSMAKTVEPSDYTF.

This clone was counted only a few times. The J gene is TRBJ2-1, the V gene TRBV4-3; D gene unclear. V gave up 0 bases and J gave up 3 bases, with 12 bases separating them. The germline V gene has CDR1 LGHNA and CDR2 YSLEER. CDR3 size: 16 residues. CDR3 coding DNA: TGCGCCAGCAGCCAAGAGTGGCTCAACTACTACAATGAGCAGTTCTTC. Its translation is CASSQEWLNYYNEQFF.

The V call is TRBV10-1, the J call TRBJ1-1; D not certain. The V gene's germline CDR1 is WNHNN and CDR2 SYGVQD (reference sequence). This CDR3 spans 15 amino acids. Trimming left V 5 bases short and J 0 bases short, with 13 bases between. CDR3 sequence reads: CASSPVAGMNTEAFF. The DNA for the CDR3 is TGCGCCAGCAGTCCAGTCGCGGGGATGAACACTGAAGCTTTCTTT.